This T cell receptor (beta chain) emerged from a study of vaccination effects on CD4 cells after COVID-19. ViraFEST used viral peptide pools to expand antigen-specific CD4+ T cells before sequencing. A roughly ten-day culture period preceded the isolation of CD4+ T cells. People in the vaccine group had not been infected with SARS-CoV-2 before, and their nucleocapsid antibodies were negative. IL-2 medium supplanted half the medium on days 3 and 7. A word on this clone: Its antigen is undetermined.

The CDR3 totals 16 residues. CDR1 and CDR2 from the germline V gene are SGHRS and YFSETQ. Trimming at V came to 0 bases and at J to 7 bases, leaving 6 bases not matched to a gene. Method: immunoSEQ multiplex PCR; TCRdb's copy keeps in-frame clones and lacks some. The sample lists under 55,000 clones, about four fifths seen once, with 5% to 7% in the top ten. The material sequenced was CD4+ T cells from PBMCs cultured with HCoV-OC43 spike peptides, taken before COVID-19 vaccination. Stated subset: HCoV-OC43 spike overlapping peptide pool stimulation. This sequence joins TRBV5-1 and TRBJ2-1; 11 bases map to TRBD2. This sequence was found in a human donor who received a COVID-19 vaccine. The CDR3 DNA is TGCGCCAGCAGCTTGGTTAGCCTAGCGGGGGGAAATGAGCAGTTCTTC. This codes for CASSLVSLAGGNEQFF.